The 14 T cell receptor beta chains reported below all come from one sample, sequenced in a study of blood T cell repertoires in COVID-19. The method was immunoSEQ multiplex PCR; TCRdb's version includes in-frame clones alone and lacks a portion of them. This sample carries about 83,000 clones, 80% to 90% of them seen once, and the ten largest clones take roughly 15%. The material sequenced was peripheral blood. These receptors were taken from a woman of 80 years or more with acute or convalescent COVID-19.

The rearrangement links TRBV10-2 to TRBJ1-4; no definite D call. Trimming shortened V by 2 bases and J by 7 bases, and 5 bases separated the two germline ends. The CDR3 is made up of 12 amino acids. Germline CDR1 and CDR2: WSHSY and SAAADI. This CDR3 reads CASSEGLEKLFF. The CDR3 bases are TGCGCCAGCAGTGAGGGCCTTGAAAAACTGTTTTTT.

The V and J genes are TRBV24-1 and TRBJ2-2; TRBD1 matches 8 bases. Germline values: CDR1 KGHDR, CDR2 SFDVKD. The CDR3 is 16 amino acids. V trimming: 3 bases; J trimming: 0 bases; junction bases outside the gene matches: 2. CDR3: CATSDRTGTNTGELFF. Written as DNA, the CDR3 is TGTGCCACCAGTGATAGGACAGGGACGAACACCGGGGAGCTGTTTTTT.

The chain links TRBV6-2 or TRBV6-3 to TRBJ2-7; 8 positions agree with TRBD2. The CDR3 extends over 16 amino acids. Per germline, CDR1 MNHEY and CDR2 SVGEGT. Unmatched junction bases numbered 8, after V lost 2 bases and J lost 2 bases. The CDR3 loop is CASSYPRGGGTYEQYF. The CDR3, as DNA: TGTGCCAGCAGTTACCCCAGAGGCGGGGGGACCTACGAGCAGTACTTC.

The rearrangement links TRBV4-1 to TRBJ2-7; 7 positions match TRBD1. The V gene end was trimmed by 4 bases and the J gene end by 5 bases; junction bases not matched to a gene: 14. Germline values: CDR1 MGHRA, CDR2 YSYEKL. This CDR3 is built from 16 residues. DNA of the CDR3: TGCGCCAGCAGCCGCATGTGGGTGACAGGGCAACACGAGCAGTACTTC. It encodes CASSRMWVTGQHEQYF.

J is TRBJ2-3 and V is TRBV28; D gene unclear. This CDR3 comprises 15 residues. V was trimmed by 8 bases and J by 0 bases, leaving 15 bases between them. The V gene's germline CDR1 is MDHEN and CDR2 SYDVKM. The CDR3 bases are TGTGCCAGCCTGGAGCGCCTTAGAAGCACAGATACGCAGTATTTT. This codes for CASLERLRSTDTQYF.

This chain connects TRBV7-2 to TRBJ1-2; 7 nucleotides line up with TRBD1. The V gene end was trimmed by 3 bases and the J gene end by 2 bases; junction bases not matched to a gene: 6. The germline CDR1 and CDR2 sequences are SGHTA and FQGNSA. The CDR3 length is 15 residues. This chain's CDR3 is CASSLTGQMNYGYTF. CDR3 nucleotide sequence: TGTGCCAGCAGCTTGACAGGGCAAATGAACTATGGCTACACCTTC. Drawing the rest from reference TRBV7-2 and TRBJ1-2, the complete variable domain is GAGVSQSPSNKVTEKGKDVELRCDPISGHTALYWYRQSLGQGLEFLIYFQGNSAPDKSGLPSDRFSAERTGGSVSTLTIQRTQQEDSAVYLCASSLTGQMNYGYTFGSGTRLTVV.

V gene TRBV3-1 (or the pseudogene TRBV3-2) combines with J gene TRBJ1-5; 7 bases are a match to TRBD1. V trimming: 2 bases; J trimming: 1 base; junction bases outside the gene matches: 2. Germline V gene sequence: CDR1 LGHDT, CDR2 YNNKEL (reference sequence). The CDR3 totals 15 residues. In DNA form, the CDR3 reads TGTGCCAGCAGCCAAACGACAGGGAGCAATCAGCCCCAGCATTTT. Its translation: CASSQTTGSNQPQHF.

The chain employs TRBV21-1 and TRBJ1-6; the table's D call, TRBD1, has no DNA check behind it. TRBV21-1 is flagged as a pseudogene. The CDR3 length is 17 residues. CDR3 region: CASIPPPQGMVDSPLHF. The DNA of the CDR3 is TGTGCCAGCATCCCACCCCCGCAGGGTATGGTAGATTCACCCCTCCACTTT.

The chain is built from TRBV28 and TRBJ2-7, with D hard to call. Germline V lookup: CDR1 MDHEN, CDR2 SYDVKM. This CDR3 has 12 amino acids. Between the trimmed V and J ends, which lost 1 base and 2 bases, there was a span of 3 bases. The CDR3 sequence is CASSLFAYEQYF. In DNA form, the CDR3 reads TGTGCCAGCAGTTTATTCGCCTACGAGCAGTACTTC.

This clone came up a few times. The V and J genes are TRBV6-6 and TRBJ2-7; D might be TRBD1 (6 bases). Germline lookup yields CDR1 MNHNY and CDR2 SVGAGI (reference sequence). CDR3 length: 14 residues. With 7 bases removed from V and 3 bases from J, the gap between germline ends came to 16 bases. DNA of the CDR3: TGTGCCAGCACCCTCGGACAGTTTGTCTACGAGCAGTACTTC. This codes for CASTLGQFVYEQYF.

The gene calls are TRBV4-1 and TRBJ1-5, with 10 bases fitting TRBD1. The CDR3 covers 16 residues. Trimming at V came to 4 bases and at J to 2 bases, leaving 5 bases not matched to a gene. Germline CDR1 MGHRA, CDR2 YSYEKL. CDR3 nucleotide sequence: TGCGCCAGCAGCCTGTTTGGACAGGGGGGCAATCAGCCCCAGCATTTT. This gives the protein CASSLFGQGGNQPQHF.

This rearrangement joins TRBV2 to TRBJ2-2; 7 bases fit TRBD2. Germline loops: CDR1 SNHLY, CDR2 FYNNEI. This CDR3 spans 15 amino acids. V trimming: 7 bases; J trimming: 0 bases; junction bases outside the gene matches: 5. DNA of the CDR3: TGTGCCAGCAAAGGGCTAGCGGCGAACACCGGGGAGCTGTTTTTT. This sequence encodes CASKGLAANTGELFF. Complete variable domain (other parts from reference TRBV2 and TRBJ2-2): EPEVTQTPSHQVTQMGQEVILRCVPISNHLYFYWYRQILGQKVEFLVSFYNNEISEKSEIFDDQFSVERPDGSNFTLKIRSTKLEDSAMYFCASKGLAANTGELFFGEGSRLTVL.

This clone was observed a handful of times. CDR3 DNA: TGTGCCACCAGTGACCGTGGAAACACCATATATTTT. It codes for CATSDRGNTIYF. This chain connects TRBV24-1 to TRBJ1-3; D gene ambiguous. Trimming removed 4 bases at V and 3 bases at J, with 3 bases between. Germline CDR1 and CDR2: KGHDR and SFDVKD. The CDR3 covers 12 residues.

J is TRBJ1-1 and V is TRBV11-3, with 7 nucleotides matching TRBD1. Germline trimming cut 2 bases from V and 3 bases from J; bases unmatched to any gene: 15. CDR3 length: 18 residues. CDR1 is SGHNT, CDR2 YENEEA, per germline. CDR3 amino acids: CASSLLPSTGRGYTEAFF. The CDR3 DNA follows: TGTGCCAGCAGCTTACTTCCTTCGACAGGGCGAGGGTACACTGAAGCTTTCTTT.